Listed here are 15 T cell receptor beta chains from one sample, sequenced in a study of T-cell reconstitution after alpha-beta-depleted transplantation in children (dated by TCRdb to the mid-2010s). The treatment or condition label of this sample denotes: allogeneic hematopoietic cell transplantation with graft depleted of TCRalphabeta T cells and CD19 B cells. Libraries were made using PCR. The data were produced on an Illumina HiSeq 2500. TCR libraries were prepared with molecular barcoding, using unique molecular identifiers to normalize TCRbeta repertoire quantification. TCRdb reprocessed the public reads (quality trimming at Q25 with fastp, clone calling with MiXCR) and kept in-frame beta chains. Identical CDR3 proteins give one entry, which carries the most common genes and DNA. Here the sample has about 160,000 distinct CDR3 sequences; 11% occur a single time. Under 15% of the sample is held by the ten biggest clonotypes.

Here the sequenced sample was PBMCs, taken before TCRalphabeta/CD19-depleted stem cell transplant. The source is a boy aged 2 to 10 with acute myeloid leukemia, due to receive a stem cell transplant.

Ten or more counts support this clonotype. J is TRBJ1-5 and V is TRBV20-1; D is ambiguous. Trimming shortened V by 1 base and J by 3 bases, and 7 bases separated the two germline ends. Per germline, CDR1 DFQATT and CDR2 SNEGSKA (reference sequence). The CDR3 loop spans 13 amino acids. In DNA, the CDR3 is TGCAGTGCTAGAGCCGGGGTCAATCAGCCCCAGCATTTT. This gives the protein CSARAGVNQPQHF.

This clonotype was observed at least ten times. This chain links TRBV4-1 with TRBJ2-1; 12 positions agree with TRBD2. This CDR3 spans 15 amino acids. J was trimmed by 10 bases and V by 3 bases; bases with no gene match: 7. The germline V gene encodes CDR1 MGHRA and CDR2 YSYEKL. DNA for the CDR3: TGCGCCAGCAGCCAGCCGGGACTAGCGGGTTCGGAGCAGTTCTTC. Translating it yields CASSQPGLAGSEQFF.

Many counts were recorded for this clonotype. This chain joins TRBV20-1 and TRBJ2-2; D gene uncertain. CDR3 length: 13 residues. V lost 4 bases and J 3 bases, leaving 9 bases between the germline ends. Germline assignment: CDR1 DFQATT and CDR2 SNEGSKA (reference sequence). This CDR3 is CSAIDGYTGELFF. CDR3 in DNA: TGCAGTGCTATCGATGGTTACACCGGGGAGCTGTTTTTT.

In its sample, this clonotype was seen many times. The chain uses TRBV5-1 and TRBJ1-2, with 7 bases identical to TRBD1. This CDR3 spans 12 amino acids. CDR1 SGHRS and CDR2 YFSETQ come from the germline V gene. With 4 bases clipped from V and 13 bases from J, the junction kept 10 bases outside the gene matches. DNA of the CDR3: TGCGCCAGCAGCGGGGACAGTGGGAGATCCACCTTC. Protein sequence: CASSGDSGRSTF. Filled out from reference TRBV5-1 and TRBJ1-2, the complete variable domain reads KAGVTQTPRYLIKTRGQQVTLSCSPISGHRSVSWYQQTPGQGLQFLFEYFSETQRNKGNFPGRFSGRQFSNSRSEMNVSTLELGDSALYLCASSGDSGRSTFGSGTRLTVV.

This clonotype was seen repeatedly, ten times or more. The chain has TRBV5-1 and TRBJ2-2; perhaps TRBD1 as D (6 bases). V dropped 0 bases and J dropped 3 bases, with 12 bases sitting between them. The CDR3 length is 16 residues. From germline, CDR1 is SGHRS and CDR2 YFSETQ. The CDR3 loop reads CASSLAGGADTGELFF. Here the CDR3 DNA reads TGCGCCAGCAGCTTGGCTGGGGGCGCGGACACCGGGGAGCTGTTTTTT.

This clonotype was recorded many times. This sequence joins TRBV5-1 and TRBJ2-1, with TRBD1 as a possible D gene (6 bases). The CDR3 runs to 11 residues. Germline CDR1 SGHRS, CDR2 YFSETQ. V dropped 4 bases and J dropped 9 bases, with 8 bases sitting between them. CDR3 residues: CASSRTVEQFF. The CDR3 region has the DNA TGCGCCAGCAGCCGGACAGTTGAGCAGTTCTTC. Complete variable domain (other parts from reference TRBV5-1 and TRBJ2-1): KAGVTQTPRYLIKTRGQQVTLSCSPISGHRSVSWYQQTPGQGLQFLFEYFSETQRNKGNFPGRFSGRQFSNSRSEMNVSTLELGDSALYLCASSRTVEQFFGPGTRLTVL.

This clonotype was seen many times. The V call is TRBV7-9, the J call TRBJ1-2; no clear D. V was trimmed by 2 bases and J by 8 bases, leaving 6 bases between them. The CDR3 has 11 amino acids. CDR1 is SEHNR and CDR2 is FQNEAQ in the germline V gene (reference sequence). The CDR3 here is CASSLQLGYTF. The CDR3 nucleotides are TGTGCCAGCAGCTTACAATTGGGCTACACCTTC.

This clonotype appeared many times. The gene calls are TRBV7-9 and TRBJ1-6; TRBD1 matches 8 bases. Per germline, CDR1 SEHNR and CDR2 FQNEAQ (reference sequence). The CDR3 extends over 14 amino acids. Germline trimming cut 1 base from V and 7 bases from J; bases unmatched to any gene: 0. As DNA, the CDR3 is TGTGCCAGCAGCTTAGGGGACAGGAATTCACCCCTCCACTTT. It yields the protein CASSLGDRNSPLHF.

This clonotype was detected ten times or more. The chain employs TRBV6-5 and TRBJ1-6, with a weak D call TRBD1 (5 bases). CDR1 is MNHEY and CDR2 is SVGAGI in the germline V gene. Trimming removed 3 bases from V and 5 bases from J, with 11 bases in between. The CDR3 is 15 residues long. CDR3 sequence: CASSYSDNDNSPLHF. CDR3 DNA: TGTGCCAGCAGTTATTCGGACAATGATAATTCACCCCTCCACTTT.

Turning to this clonotype: A much more abundant neighbour one base away suggests this may be a read error. The rearrangement joins TRBV20-1 to TRBJ1-1; possible D gene TRBD1, 6 bases. This CDR3 contains 13 residues. Germline V gene data show CDR1 as DFQATT and CDR2 as SNEGSKA (reference sequence). The ends were cut back, 3 bases at V and 3 bases at J, with 11 bases in the middle. This CDR3 reads CSASGTRHTEAFF. CDR3 sequence (DNA): TGCAGTGCTAGCGGGACAAGGCACACTGAAGCTTTCTTT.

This clonotype was detected ten times or more. V and J are TRBV27 and TRBJ2-4; the match to TRBD1 covers 7 bases. The CDR3 consists of 19 residues. Unmatched junction bases numbered 15, after V lost 4 bases and J lost 0 bases. Per the germline V gene, CDR1 is MNHEY and CDR2 is SMNVEV (reference sequence). DNA of the CDR3: TGTGCCAGCAGTTCCCGACCCCGACAGGGTGGAATAGCCAAAAACATTCAGTACTTC. Translating gives CASSSRPRQGGIAKNIQYF.

There are many counts of this clonotype. CDR3 protein: CASSWGTGWTEAFF. In DNA, the CDR3 is TGTGCCAGCAGCTGGGGGACAGGGTGGACTGAAGCTTTCTTT. The chain links TRBV5-6 to TRBJ1-1; 9 bases fit TRBD1. The CDR3 covers 14 residues. The V gene end was trimmed by 3 bases and the J gene end by 5 bases; junction bases not matched to a gene: 5. The germline gives CDR1 SGHDT, CDR2 YYEEEE.

The V call is TRBV19, the J call TRBJ2-1, with 7 bases identical to TRBD1. This CDR3 is built from 15 residues. The germline V gene encodes CDR1 LNHDA and CDR2 SQIVND (reference sequence). Trimming removed 7 bases from V and 1 base from J; junction bases left unmatched: 7. CDR3 nucleotide sequence: TGTGCCAGTACCGACAGGGCCCTTTCCTACAATGAGCAGTTCTTC. It codes for CASTDRALSYNEQFF.

This clonotype was found a few times. The rearrangement uses TRBV29-1 and TRBJ2-3; 10 bases line up with TRBD2. The CDR3 has 15 amino acids. CDR1 SQVTM and CDR2 ANQGSEA come from the germline V gene. Unmatched junction bases numbered 5, after V lost 2 bases and J lost 3 bases. The CDR3: CSVEILAGETDTQYF. CDR3 sequence (DNA): TGCAGCGTTGAAATCCTAGCGGGAGAAACAGATACGCAGTATTTT.

This clonotype has ten or more counts. This chain connects TRBV5-1 to TRBJ2-7; TRBD1 matches 8 bases. V dropped 4 bases and J dropped 4; count of bases not matched to a gene: 10. CDR1 and CDR2 (germline): SGHRS, YFSETQ. This CDR3 comprises 15 residues. The CDR3 loop reads CASSGRGRGFYEQYF. The DNA of the CDR3 is TGCGCCAGCAGCGGCAGGGGGCGCGGGTTTTACGAGCAGTACTTC.